Described below is a single T cell receptor (beta chain) sequence and its context. The data are from a study of blood T cell repertoires in COVID-19. The CDR3 is made up of 16 amino acids. V shed 5 bases and J 4 bases; nucleotides not matched to a gene: 8. Germline-derived CDR1 and CDR2 are LGHNT and FRNRAP. Per the original methods: From reference gene primer amplification, estimates of nucleated cell counts were derived. Libraries were prepared by immunoSEQ multiplex PCR; TCRdb keeps only in-frame clonotypes and omits some of them. D and trimming were read from the DNA, whereas the V and J calls and clone size are those reported in that table. The sample comprises 270,000 or so clones, about 80% of which are singletons, and approximately 10% rests with the top ten.

The sample consisted of peripheral blood. The chain recombines TRBV12-5 with TRBJ1-2; 12 nucleotides match TRBD1. The origin of this receptor is a woman between 50 and 59 years old who had recovered from COVID-19. The CDR3 region is CASGQGQGARIYGYTF. The CDR3 nucleotides read TGTGCTAGTGGTCAGGGACAGGGGGCGAGAATCTATGGCTACACCTTC.